This T cell receptor beta chain was recorded in a study of T cell clonality in common variable immunodeficiency (dated by TCRdb to between 2014 and 2017). The paper's findings and limits, for the study overall: Even though DNA input was equal, the average per sample came to some 90,000 unique sequences for controls compared with 30,000 to 40,000 for CVID samples. Patient heterogeneity within the CVID cohort put limits on correlating repertoire features with clinical complications. Fewer deletions and N-nucleotide insertions were reportedly observed in CVID TCRbeta sequences, and highly modified clones with 13 or more V deletions were reportedly absent from CVID TCRbeta sequences. According to the authors, figuring out what caused the increased clonality in CVID would require sequencing the repertoires of T cell subpopulations. Fewer TCRbeta clones were shared among CVID subjects than among healthy controls (p < 0.0001). TCRbeta clonality was higher in CVID subjects than in healthy controls (t-test p = 0.018), and the increase was most characteristic of about a third of subjects.

Most CVID patients and most healthy controls were of Caucasian heritage. Heparinized peripheral whole blood samples of roughly 5 to 8.5 ml were obtained from each donor. Genomic DNA from adults with common variable immune deficiency (CVID) and from healthy adult controls was used for sequencing of TCRbeta CDR3 repertoires. There were about 22 healthy adult volunteers in the control group (roughly 12 female and some ten male), ranging in age from about 23 to 66 years, with a mean age of around 31. To isolate peripheral blood mononuclear cells, diluted blood was subjected to density centrifugation over Hypaque 1077 or Ficoll-Paque. Genomic DNA was obtained from unsorted mononuclear cells through either Qiagen column purification or a centrifugation-based method. This clone was seen many times. What antigen it recognizes has not been identified. Equivalent amounts of genomic DNA from CVID and control samples were used as sequencing input. For every sample, a 60 bp segment covering the rearranged TCRbeta CDR3 region was amplified and then sequenced. TCRbeta amplification used the immunoSEQ assay, a bias-corrected multiplex PCR with high-throughput sequencing. Per the authors' processing: Every unique nucleotide sequence was considered a clone and was annotated with V, D and J genes, copy number and frequency. Sequences were labeled productive if in frame, and non-productive if out of frame or containing stop codons. As previously described, clonality was computed from Shannon's entropy. The predicted amino acid sequences of productive clones were used to derive mean CDR3 Kyte-Doolittle hydropathy. Using the R hclust function, scaled V gene usage was clustered hierarchically with Manhattan distance and complete linkage. Sharing of clones by CDR3 amino acid sequence was evaluated by resampling 12 repertoires per group over 100 rounds. The repertoires were screened for approximately 72 published EBV-specific TCRbeta sequences and 200 to 250 published CMV-specific TCRbeta sequences. Analysis left out a couple of CVID samples that produced under 10,000 sequences, so fewer than 50 CVID repertoires remained. Here the immuneACCESS table is served through TCRdb, limited to in-frame sequences with V and J called. Missing clones are a known gap in these copies; in checked studies unresolved V genes cover under half, and the rest lacks a known reason. That table furnishes V, J and clone size, whereas the DNA furnished D and trimming. The data for this sample show more than 55,000 clones, each detected more than once. The top ten hold approximately 1.6% of the sample.

The sequenced sample consisted of peripheral blood mononuclear cells. The receptor comes from a person aged 18 to 70 in good health.

Partial CDR3 DNA: TGTGCCAGCAGCTTAAGGACTGTCACCAATGAG. It translates as CASSLRTVTNE. The full CDR3 sequence reads CASSLRTVTNEQFF. The chain is assembled from TRBV7-3 and TRBJ2-1; matching of 5 bases hints at TRBD2 as the D gene. From the germline J gene comes the end of the CDR3, since the read stops 3 residues before it. The germline V gene encodes CDR1 SGHTA and CDR2 FQGTGA. Deletion took 1 base off V and 6 bases off J, with a span of 10 bases between the germline ends. The CDR3 runs 14 amino acids, cysteine and phenylalanine included. The DNA covers only part of the CDR3, 33 bases in frame from base 1.